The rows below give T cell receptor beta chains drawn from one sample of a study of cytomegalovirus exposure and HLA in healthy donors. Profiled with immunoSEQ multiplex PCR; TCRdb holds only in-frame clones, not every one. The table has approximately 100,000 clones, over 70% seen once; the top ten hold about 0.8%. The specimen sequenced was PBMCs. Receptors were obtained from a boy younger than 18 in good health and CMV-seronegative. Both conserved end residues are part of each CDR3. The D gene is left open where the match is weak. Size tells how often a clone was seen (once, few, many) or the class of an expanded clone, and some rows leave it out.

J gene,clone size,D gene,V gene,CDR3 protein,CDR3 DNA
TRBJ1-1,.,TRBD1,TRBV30,CAWSVTEGAGNTEAFF,TGTGCCTGGAGTGTAACGGAGGGGGCGGGAAACACTGAAGCTTTCTTT
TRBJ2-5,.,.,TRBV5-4,CASSFPGRIETQYF,TGTGCCAGCAGCTTCCCGGGAAGGATCGAGACCCAGTACTTC
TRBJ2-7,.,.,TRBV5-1,CASSWGDSYEQYF,TGCGCCAGCAGCTGGGGGGACTCCTACGAGCAGTACTTC
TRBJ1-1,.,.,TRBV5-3,CARSLAGTEAFF,TGTGCCAGAAGCTTGGCAGGGACTGAAGCTTTCTTT
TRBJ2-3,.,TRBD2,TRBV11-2,CASSPSREGYLGTDTQYF,TGTGCCAGCAGCCCCTCCCGGGAGGGGTACTTGGGCACAGATACGCAGTATTTT
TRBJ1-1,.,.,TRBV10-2,CASSENPGHTEAFF,TGCGCCAGCAGTGAGAACCCGGGACATACTGAAGCTTTCTTT
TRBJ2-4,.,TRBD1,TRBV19,CASSPSATGVSKNIQYF,TGTGCCAGTAGTCCTTCGGCGACAGGGGTATCCAAAAACATTCAGTACTTC
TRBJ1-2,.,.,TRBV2,CASTYGGYGYTF,TGTGCCAGCACCTATGGGGGGTATGGCTACACCTTC
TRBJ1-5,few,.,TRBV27,CASSLVGEGQPQHF,TGTGCCAGCAGTTTAGTCGGGGAGGGTCAGCCCCAGCATTTT
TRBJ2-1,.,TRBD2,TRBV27,CASSFGLADFYNEQFF,TGTGCCAGCAGCTTCGGACTAGCGGACTTTTACAATGAGCAGTTCTTC
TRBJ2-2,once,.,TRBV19,CASSAGGLDGELFF,TGTGCCAGTAGTGCAGGGGGGTTGGACGGGGAGCTGTTTTTT
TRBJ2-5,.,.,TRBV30,CAWTGVETQYF,TGTGCCTGGACAGGGGTAGAGACCCAGTACTTC
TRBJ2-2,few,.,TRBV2,CASNNARAGELFF,TGTGCCAGCAATAATGCCAGGGCCGGGGAGCTGTTTTTT
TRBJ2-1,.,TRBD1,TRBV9,CASSVADRGYEQFF,TGTGCCAGCAGCGTAGCCGACAGGGGCTATGAGCAGTTCTTC
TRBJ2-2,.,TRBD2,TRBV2,CASRLAGNTGELFF,TGTGCCAGCAGATTAGCGGGCAACACCGGGGAGCTGTTTTTT
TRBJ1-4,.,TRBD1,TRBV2,CASSRTGTNEKLFF,TGTGCCAGCAGTAGGACAGGGACTAATGAAAAACTGTTTTTT
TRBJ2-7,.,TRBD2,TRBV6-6,CASSPGTRGIYEQYF,TGTGCCAGCAGTCCAGGGACTAGAGGGATCTACGAGCAGTACTTC
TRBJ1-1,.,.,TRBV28,CASSLPGGRGTEAFF,TGTGCCAGCAGTTTACCCGGGGGGCGAGGCACTGAAGCTTTCTTT
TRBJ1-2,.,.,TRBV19,CASSILAGGDYGYTF,TGTGCCAGTAGTATATTGGCCGGCGGGGACTATGGCTACACCTTC
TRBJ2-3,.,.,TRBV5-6,CASSLSLQGSQYF,TGTGCCAGCAGCTTGTCTTTGCAGGGATCGCAGTATTTT
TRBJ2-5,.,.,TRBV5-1,CASQQGGQETQYF,TGCGCCAGCCAACAGGGGGGGCAAGAGACCCAGTACTTC
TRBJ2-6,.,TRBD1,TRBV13,CASTTGGISGANVLTF,TGTGCCAGTACGACAGGGGGCATAAGTGGGGCCAACGTCCTGACTTTC
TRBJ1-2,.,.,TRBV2,CASSEQGYGYTF,TGTGCCAGCAGTGAACAGGGCTATGGCTACACCTTC
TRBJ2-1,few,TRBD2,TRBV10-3,CAISALASSSYNEQFF,TGTGCCATCAGTGCACTAGCGTCTAGCTCCTACAATGAGCAGTTCTTC
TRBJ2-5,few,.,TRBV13,CASSLGRETQYF,TGTGCCAGCAGCTTAGGTCGGGAGACCCAGTACTTC
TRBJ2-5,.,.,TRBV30,CAWSNGGSQETQYF,TGTGCCTGGAGTAACGGCGGTTCTCAAGAGACCCAGTACTTC
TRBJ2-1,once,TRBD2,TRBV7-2,CASSLRGSYNEQFF,TGTGCCAGCAGCTTACGCGGGAGCTACAATGAGCAGTTCTTC
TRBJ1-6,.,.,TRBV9,CASTNTGSPLHF,TGTGCCAGCACCAACACGGGGTCACCCCTCCACTTT
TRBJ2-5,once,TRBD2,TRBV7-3,CASSFSGSLETQYF,TGTGCCAGCAGCTTTAGCGGGTCCCTTGAGACCCAGTACTTC
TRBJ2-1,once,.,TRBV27,CASSSRARYNEQFF,TGTGCCAGCAGTTCGAGGGCGCGGTACAATGAGCAGTTCTTC
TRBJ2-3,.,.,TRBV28,CASSFRQRGADTQYF,TGTGCCAGCAGTTTCCGGCAAAGGGGCGCAGATACGCAGTATTTT
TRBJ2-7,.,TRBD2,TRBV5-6,CASSWTSGSEQYF,TGTGCCAGCAGCTGGACTAGCGGGAGCGAGCAGTACTTC
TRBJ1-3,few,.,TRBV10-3,CAISPGHLILPGGENTIYF,TGTGCCATCAGCCCGGGCCACCTTATCTTGCCTGGAGGCGAAAACACCATATATTTT
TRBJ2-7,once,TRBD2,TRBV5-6,CASSFSREDLNEQYF,TGTGCCAGCAGCTTCTCCCGGGAGGACCTAAACGAGCAGTACTTC
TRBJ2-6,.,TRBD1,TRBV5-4,CASSRQGSGANVLTF,TGTGCCAGCAGCCGACAGGGCTCCGGGGCCAACGTCCTGACTTTC